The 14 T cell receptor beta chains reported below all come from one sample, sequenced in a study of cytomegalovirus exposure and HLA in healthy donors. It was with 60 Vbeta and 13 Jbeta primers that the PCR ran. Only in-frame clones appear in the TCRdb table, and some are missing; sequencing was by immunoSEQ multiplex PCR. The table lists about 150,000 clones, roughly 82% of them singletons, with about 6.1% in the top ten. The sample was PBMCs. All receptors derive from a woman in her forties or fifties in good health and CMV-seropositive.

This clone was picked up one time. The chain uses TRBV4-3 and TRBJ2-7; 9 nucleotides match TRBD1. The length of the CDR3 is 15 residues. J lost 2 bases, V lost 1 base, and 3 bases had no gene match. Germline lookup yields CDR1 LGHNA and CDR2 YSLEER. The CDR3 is CASSQAGTGPYEQYF. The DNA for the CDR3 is TGCGCCAGCAGCCAAGCGGGGACAGGGCCCTACGAGCAGTACTTC.

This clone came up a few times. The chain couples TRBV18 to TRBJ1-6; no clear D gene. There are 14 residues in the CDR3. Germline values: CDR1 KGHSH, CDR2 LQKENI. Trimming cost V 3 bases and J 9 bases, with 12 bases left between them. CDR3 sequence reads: CASSPEGFGSPLHF. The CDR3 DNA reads TGTGCCAGCTCACCGGAGGGATTCGGTTCACCCCTCCACTTT.

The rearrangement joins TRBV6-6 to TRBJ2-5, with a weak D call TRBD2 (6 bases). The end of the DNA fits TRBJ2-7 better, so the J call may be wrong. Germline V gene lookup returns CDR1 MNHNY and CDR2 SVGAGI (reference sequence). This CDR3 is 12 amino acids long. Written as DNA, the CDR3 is TGTGCCAGCACCGACGGAGGGTACGAGCAGTACTTC. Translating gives CASTDGGYEQYF.

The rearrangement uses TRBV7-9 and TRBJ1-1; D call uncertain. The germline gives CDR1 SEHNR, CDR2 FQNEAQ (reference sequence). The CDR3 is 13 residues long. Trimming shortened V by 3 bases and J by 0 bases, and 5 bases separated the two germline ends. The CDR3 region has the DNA TGTGCCAGCAGCTTTGGCCTGAACACTGAAGCTTTCTTT. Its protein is CASSFGLNTEAFF.

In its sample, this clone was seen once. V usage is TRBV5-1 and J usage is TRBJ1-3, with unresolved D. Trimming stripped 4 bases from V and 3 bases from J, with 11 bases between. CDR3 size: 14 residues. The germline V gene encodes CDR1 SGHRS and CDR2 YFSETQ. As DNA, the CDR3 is TGCGCCAGCAGCCCGGGATTGGTTGGAAACACCATATATTTT. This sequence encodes CASSPGLVGNTIYF.

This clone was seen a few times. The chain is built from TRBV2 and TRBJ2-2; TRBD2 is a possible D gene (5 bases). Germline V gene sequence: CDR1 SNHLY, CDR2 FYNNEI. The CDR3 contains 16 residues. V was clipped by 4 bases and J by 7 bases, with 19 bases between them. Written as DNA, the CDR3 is TGTGCCAGCAGTGTGGATCCGGGGATGAAGAACGGGGAGCTGTTTTTT. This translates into CASSVDPGMKNGELFF.

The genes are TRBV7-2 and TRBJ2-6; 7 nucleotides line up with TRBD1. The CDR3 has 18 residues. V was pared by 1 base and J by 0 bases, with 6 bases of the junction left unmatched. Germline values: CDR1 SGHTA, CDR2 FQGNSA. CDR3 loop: CASSLVGTEASGANVLTF. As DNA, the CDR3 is TGTGCCAGCAGCTTAGTCGGGACAGAAGCCTCTGGGGCCAACGTCCTGACTTTC.

The CDR3 DNA follows: TGCAGCGTCGACAGTCCCAGCACAGATACGCAGTATTTT. Translated: CSVDSPSTDTQYF. V and J are TRBV29-1 and TRBJ2-3; D might be TRBD1 (5 bases). With 6 bases removed from V and 0 bases from J, the gap between germline ends came to 10 bases. The CDR3 is made up of 13 amino acids. CDR1 and CDR2 from the germline V gene are SQVTM and ANQGSEA.

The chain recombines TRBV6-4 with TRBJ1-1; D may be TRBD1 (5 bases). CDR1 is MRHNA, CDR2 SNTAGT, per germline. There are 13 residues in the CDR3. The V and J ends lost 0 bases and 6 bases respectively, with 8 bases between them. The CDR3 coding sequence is TGTGCCAGCAGTGACTCCCAGGGCTCTGAAGCTTTCTTT. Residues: CASSDSQGSEAFF.

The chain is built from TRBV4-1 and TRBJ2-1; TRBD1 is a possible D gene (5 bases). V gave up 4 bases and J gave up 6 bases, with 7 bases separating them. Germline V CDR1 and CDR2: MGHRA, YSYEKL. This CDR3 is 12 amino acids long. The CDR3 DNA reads TGCGCCAGCAGCCCTACAGGCAATGAGCAGTTCTTC. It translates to CASSPTGNEQFF.

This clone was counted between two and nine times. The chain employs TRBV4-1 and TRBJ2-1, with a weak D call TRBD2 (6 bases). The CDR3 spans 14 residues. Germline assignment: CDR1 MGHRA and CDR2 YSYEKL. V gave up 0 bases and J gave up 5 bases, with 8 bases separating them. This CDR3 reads CASSQDRTNNEQFF. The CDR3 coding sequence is TGCGCCAGCAGCCAAGATCGGACTAACAATGAGCAGTTCTTC.

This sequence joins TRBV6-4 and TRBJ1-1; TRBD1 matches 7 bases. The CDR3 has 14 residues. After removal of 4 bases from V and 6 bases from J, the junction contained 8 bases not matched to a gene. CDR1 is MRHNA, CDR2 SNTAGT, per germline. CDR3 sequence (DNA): TGTGCCAGCAGTGTCTCCGGGACAGCGTCTGAAGCTTTCTTT. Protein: CASSVSGTASEAFF.

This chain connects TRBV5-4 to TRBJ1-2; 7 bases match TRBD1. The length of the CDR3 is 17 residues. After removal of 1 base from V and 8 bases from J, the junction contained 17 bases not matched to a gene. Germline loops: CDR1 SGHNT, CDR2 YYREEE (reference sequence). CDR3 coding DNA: TGTGCCAGCAGCTTGCGGCCGACAGGGATAGGGGTCGGCGGCTACACCTTC. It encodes CASSLRPTGIGVGGYTF.

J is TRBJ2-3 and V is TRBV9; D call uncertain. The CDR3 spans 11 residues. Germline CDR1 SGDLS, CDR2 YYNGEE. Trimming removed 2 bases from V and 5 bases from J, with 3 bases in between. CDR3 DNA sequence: TGTGCCAGCAGCGTCAAAGATACGCAGTATTTT. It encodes CASSVKDTQYF. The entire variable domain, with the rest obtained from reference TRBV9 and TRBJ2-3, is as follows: DSGVTQTPKHLITATGQRVTLRCSPRSGDLSVYWYQQSLDQGLQFLIQYYNGEERAKGNILERFSAQQFPDLHSELNLSSLELGDSALYFCASSVKDTQYFGPGTRLTVL.